The present entry profiles one TCR beta chain with its context. Its antigen is not identified. This record comes from a study of immune evolution from preneoplasia to lung adenocarcinoma. Histologic diagnosis was independently verified by two lung pathologists. Study findings and constraints: Normal lung had the highest top T cell clone frequencies.

The CDR3 has 14 residues. The germline V gene has CDR1 MNHNS and CDR2 SASEGT. The trim removed 2 bases at V and 6 bases at J, leaving 7 bases unmatched. The assay was immunoSEQ multiplex PCR, and TCRdb's table has in-frame clones only and misses some. Of thousands of clones in the sample, approximately 80% are singletons; the top ten hold 10%. The sequenced sample was FFPE adjacent normal lung tissue. The clonotype originates from a person aged 60-80 years with lung adenocarcinoma. This sequence joins TRBV6-1 and TRBJ2-7; 7 bases fit TRBD2. The CDR3 protein is CASSELRGYGEQYF. DNA of the CDR3: TGTGCCAGCAGTGAATTGCGGGGGTACGGCGAGCAGTACTTC.